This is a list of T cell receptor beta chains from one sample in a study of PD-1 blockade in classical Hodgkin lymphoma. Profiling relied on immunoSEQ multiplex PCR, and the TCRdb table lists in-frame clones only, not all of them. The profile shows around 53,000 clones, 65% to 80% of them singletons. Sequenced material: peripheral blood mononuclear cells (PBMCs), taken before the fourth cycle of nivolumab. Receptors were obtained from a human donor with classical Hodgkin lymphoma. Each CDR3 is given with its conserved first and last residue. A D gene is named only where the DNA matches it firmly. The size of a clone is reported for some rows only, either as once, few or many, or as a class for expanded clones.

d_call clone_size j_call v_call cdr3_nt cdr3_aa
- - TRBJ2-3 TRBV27 TGTGCCAGCAGTTCCCTCCTCAAGGATACGCAGTATTTT CASSSLLKDTQYF
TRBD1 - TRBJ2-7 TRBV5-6 TGTGCCAGCAGTTTAACCGGGACAGGGCCCATCTACGAGCAGTACTTC CASSLTGTGPIYEQYF
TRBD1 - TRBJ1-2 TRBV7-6 TGTGCCAGCAGCGCGGGACAGGGGATTTATTTGCCCTATGGCTACACCTTC CASSAGQGIYLPYGYTF
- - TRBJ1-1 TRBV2 TGTGCCAGCAGGTTCAGGGACACTGAAGCTTTCTTT CASRFRDTEAFF
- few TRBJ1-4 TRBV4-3 TGCGCCAGCAGCCTACGGGGCCCGAATGAAAAACTGTTTTTT CASSLRGPNEKLFF
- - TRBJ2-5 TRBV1 TGCACCAGCAGCCAGGCGACTACCCCCCTTTTCCAAGAGACCCAGTACTTC CTSSQATTPLFQETQYF
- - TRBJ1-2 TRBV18 TGTGCCAGCTCTCCCACCGCAATACAAGGCGGTGGCTACACCTTC CASSPTAIQGGGYTF
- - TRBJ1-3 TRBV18 TGTGCCAGCTCAGTAACAGGAGGATCTGGAAACACCATATATTTT CASSVTGGSGNTIYF
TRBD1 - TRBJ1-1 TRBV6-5 TGTGCCAGCAGTCCCGACAGGGGGCGAGCTTTCTTT CASSPDRGRAFF
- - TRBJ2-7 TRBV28 TGTGCCAGCAGATCCTACAGGACCAACTACGAGCAGTACTTC CASRSYRTNYEQYF
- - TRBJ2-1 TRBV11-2 TGTGCCAGCGGTAGAGAAGCCGACTCCTACAATGAGCAGTTCTTC CASGREADSYNEQFF
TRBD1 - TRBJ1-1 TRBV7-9 TGTGCCAGCAGCTTAGGTGACAGGGCTGAAGCTTTCTTT CASSLGDRAEAFF
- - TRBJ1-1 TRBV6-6 TGTGCCAGCAGTTATGCGGTGAACACTGAAGCTTTCTTT CASSYAVNTEAFF
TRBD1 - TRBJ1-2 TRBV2 TGTGCCAGCAGTCAGGGACAGGGCCCCTATGGCTACACCTTC CASSQGQGPYGYTF
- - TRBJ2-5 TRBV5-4 TGTGCCAGCAGCCTGACAGCAGTCGAGACCCAGTACTTC CASSLTAVETQYF
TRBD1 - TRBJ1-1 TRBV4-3 TGCGCCAGCAGCCAAACAGGACAGGGTGCCACTGAAGCTTTCTTT CASSQTGQGATEAFF
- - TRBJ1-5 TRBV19 TGTGCCAGTAGTAGACCGGGACCGAATAGCAATCAGCCCCAGCATTTT CASSRPGPNSNQPQHF
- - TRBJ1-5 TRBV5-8 TGTGCCAGCAGCTTGTTCCAGGGGAGGATCAATCAGCCCCAGCATTTT CASSLFQGRINQPQHF
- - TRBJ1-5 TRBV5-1 TGCGCCAGCAGCTTGCTGGGGGGCGAACAGCCCCAGCATTTT CASSLLGGEQPQHF
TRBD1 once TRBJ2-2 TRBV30 TGTGCCGCCCAACAGGGGGCAAGGGGGACCGGGGAGCTGTTTTTT CAAQQGARGTGELFF
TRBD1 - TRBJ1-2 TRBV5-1 TGCGCCAGCAGCTTACTACCGGGACAGGGGGCTCACGGTGGCTACACCTTC CASSLLPGQGAHGGYTF
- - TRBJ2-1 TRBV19 TGTGCCAGTAGTCCATACCGAACCTCCCCGTTCAATGAGCAGTTCTTC CASSPYRTSPFNEQFF
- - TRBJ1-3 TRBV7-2 TGTGCCAGCAGCTTAGTAGAGACTGCCGGAAACACCATATATTTT CASSLVETAGNTIYF
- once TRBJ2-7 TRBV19 TGTGCCAGTCACCCAGGGGCCCACGAGCAGTACTTC CASHPGAHEQYF
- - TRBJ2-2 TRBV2 TGTGCCAGCAGTGTACGGGTATTCACCGGGGAGCTGTTTTTT CASSVRVFTGELFF
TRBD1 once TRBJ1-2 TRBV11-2 TGTGCCAGCAGCTTAGGGACAGGCCCGATCGGCTACACCTTC CASSLGTGPIGYTF